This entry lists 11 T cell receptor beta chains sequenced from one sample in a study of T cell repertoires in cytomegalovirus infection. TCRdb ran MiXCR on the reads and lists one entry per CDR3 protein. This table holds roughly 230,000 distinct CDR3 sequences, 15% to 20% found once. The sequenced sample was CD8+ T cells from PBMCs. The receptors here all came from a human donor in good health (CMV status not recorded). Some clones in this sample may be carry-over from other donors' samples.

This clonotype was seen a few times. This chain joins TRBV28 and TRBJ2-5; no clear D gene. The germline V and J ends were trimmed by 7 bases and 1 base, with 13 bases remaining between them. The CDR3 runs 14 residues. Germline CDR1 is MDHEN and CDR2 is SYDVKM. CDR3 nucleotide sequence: TGTGCCAGCAAAAACTTGATCTTCCAAGAGACCCAGTACTTC. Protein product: CASKNLIFQETQYF. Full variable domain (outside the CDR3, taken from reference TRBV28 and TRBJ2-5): DVKVTQSSRYLVKRTGEKVFLECVQDMDHENMFWYRQDPGLGLRLIYFSYDVKMKEKGDIPEGYSVSREKKERFSLILESASTNQTSMYLCASKNLIFQETQYFGPGTRLLVL.

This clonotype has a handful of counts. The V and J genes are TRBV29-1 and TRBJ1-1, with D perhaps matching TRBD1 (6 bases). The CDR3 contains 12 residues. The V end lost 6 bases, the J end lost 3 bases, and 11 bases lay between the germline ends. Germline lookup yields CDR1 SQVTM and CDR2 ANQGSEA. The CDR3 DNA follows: TGCAGCGTCCAGGGGTTGGACACTGAAGCTTTCTTT. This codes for CSVQGLDTEAFF.

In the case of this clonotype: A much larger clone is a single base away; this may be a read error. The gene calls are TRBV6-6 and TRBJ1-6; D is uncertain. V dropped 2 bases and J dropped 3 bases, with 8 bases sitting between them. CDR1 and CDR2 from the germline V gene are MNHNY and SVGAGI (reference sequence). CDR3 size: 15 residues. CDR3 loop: CASSYGVSYNSPLHF. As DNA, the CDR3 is TGTGCCAGCAGTTACGGAGTGAGCTATAATTCACCCCTCCACTTT.

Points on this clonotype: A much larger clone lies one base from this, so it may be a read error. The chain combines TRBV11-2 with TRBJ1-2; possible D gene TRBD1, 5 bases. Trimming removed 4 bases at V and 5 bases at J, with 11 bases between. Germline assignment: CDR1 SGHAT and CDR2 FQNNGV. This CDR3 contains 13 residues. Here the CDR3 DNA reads TGTGCCAGCAGCTCACTGGGGGTTTATGGCTACACCTTC. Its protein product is CASSSLGVYGYTF.

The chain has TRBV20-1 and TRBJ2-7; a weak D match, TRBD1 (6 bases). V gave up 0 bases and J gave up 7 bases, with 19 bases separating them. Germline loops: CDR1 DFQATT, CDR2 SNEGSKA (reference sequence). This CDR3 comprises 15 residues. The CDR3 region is CSARDLQGLRGEQYF. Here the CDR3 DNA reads TGCAGTGCTAGAGATCTCCAGGGGCTACGCGGGGAGCAGTACTTC.

In DNA, the CDR3 is TGTGCCAGCAGCTACGTGGGGGGACCCCAAGAGACCCAGTACTTC. Translating gives CASSYVGGPQETQYF. This chain joins TRBV6-2 or TRBV6-3 and TRBJ2-5, with D possibly matching TRBD2 (6 bases). Deletions cut 6 bases from V and 1 base from J, with 15 bases between. The CDR3 length is 15 residues. CDR1 is MNHEY and CDR2 is SVGEGT in the germline V gene.

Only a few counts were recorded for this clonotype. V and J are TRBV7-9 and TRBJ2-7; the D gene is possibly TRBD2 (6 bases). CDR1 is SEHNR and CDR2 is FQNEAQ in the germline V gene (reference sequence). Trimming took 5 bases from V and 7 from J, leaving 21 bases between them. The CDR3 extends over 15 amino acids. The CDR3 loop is CASSHQLALPGEQYF. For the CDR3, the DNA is TGTGCCAGCAGCCACCAACTAGCACTTCCTGGTGAGCAGTACTTC.

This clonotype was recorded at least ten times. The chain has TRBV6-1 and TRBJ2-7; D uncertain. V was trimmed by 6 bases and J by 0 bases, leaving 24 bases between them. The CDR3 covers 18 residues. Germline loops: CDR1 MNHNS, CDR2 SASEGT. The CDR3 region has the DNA TGTGCCAGCAGCCCATCACCATTCGGGCCTAGGAGCTCCTACGAGCAGTACTTC. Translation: CASSPSPFGPRSSYEQYF.

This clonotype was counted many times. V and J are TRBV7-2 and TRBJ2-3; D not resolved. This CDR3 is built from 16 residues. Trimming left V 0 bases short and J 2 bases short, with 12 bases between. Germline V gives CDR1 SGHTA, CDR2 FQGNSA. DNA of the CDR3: TGTGCCAGCAGCTTAGCCCAAGGACCGACCACAGATACGCAGTATTTT. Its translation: CASSLAQGPTTDTQYF.

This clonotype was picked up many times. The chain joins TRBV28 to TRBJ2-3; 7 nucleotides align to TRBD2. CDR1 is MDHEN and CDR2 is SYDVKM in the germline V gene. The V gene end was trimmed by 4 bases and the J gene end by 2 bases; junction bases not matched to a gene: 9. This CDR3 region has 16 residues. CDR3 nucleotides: TGTGCCAGCAGTTCCCCGTGGGGGGGTCTCACAGATACGCAGTATTTT. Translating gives CASSSPWGGLTDTQYF.

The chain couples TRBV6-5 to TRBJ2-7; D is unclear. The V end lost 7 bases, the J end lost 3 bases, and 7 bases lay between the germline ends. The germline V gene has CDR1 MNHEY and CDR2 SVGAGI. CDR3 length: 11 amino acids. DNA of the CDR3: TGTGCCAGCATGCTGGGCTACGAGCAGTACTTC. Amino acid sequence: CASMLGYEQYF.